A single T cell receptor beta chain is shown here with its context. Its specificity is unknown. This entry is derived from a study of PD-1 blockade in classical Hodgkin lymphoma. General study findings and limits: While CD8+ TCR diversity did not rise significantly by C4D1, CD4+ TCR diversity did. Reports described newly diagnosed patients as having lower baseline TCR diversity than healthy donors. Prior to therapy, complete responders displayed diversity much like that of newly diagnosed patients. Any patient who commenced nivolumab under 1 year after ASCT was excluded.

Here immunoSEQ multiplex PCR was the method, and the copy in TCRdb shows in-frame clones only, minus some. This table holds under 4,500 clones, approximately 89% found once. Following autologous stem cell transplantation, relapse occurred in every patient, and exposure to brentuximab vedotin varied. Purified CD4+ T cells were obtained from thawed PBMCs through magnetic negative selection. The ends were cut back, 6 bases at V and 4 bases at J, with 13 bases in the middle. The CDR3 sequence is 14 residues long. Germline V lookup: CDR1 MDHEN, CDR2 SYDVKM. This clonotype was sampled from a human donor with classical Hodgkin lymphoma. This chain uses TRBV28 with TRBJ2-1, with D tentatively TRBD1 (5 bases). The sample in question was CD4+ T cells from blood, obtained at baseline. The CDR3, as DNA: TGTGCCAGCAGGACGAGTAGGGGTTACAATGAGCAGTTCTTC. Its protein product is CASRTSRGYNEQFF.